One and the same sample provided the 5 T cell receptor beta chains below, sequenced in a study of shared clonotypes between healthy human individuals. Here immunoSEQ multiplex PCR was the method, and the copy in TCRdb shows in-frame clones only, minus some. The sample has some 1 million clones, roughly 75% seen once. Sequencing input: memory CD4+ T cells sorted from blood. As to subset: CD45RA-negative fraction. The origin of the receptors is a man aged 18-30 years in good health.

The chain recombines TRBV7-2 with TRBJ2-4; 7 bases fit TRBD1. This CDR3 comprises 14 residues. Germline V gene lookup returns CDR1 SGHTA and CDR2 FQGNSA. The V and J ends lost 4 bases and 8 bases, in that order; junction bases with no gene match: 8. The CDR3 region has the DNA TGTGCCAGCAGCTCCGGGACAGTTCCCGACATTCAGTACTTC. Protein: CASSSGTVPDIQYF.

The CDR3 spells CASSQGQGGTNEKLFF. CDR3 DNA: TGCGCCAGCAGCCAGGGACAGGGCGGAACTAATGAAAAACTGTTTTTT. This chain joins TRBV4-1 and TRBJ1-4; TRBD1 agrees at 9 bases. CDR1 and CDR2 from the germline V gene are MGHRA and YSYEKL. V lost 3 bases, J lost 1 base, and 3 bases stayed unmatched. This CDR3 spans 16 amino acids.

J is TRBJ2-5 and V is TRBV30, with D perhaps TRBD2 (5 bases). Germline lookup yields CDR1 GTSNPN and CDR2 SVGIG (reference sequence). Trimming removed 0 bases at V and 6 bases at J, with 14 bases between. The CDR3 runs 14 residues. As DNA, the CDR3 is TGTGCCTGGAGTGTATCTGGAGGTAGTAAGACCCAGTACTTC. Protein sequence: CAWSVSGGSKTQYF. Full variable domain (outside the CDR3, taken from reference TRBV30 and TRBJ2-5): SQTIHQWPATLVQPVGSPLSLECTVEGTSNPNLYWYRQAAGRGLQLLFYSVGIGQISSEVPQNLSASRPQDRQFILSSKKLLLSDSGFYLCAWSVSGGSKTQYFGPGTRLLVL.

The rearrangement links TRBV6-1 to TRBJ1-3; 11 positions match TRBD1. The germline gives CDR1 MNHNS, CDR2 SASEGT. The V segment lost 6 bases and the J segment 4 bases; nucleotides outside the gene matches: 5. The CDR3 sequence is 15 residues long. The CDR3, as DNA: TGTGCCAGCAGAGGACAGGGGGCTGGAGGAAACACCATATATTTT. It specifies CASRGQGAGGNTIYF.

The V gene is TRBV18, the J gene TRBJ2-2, with TRBD2 identical over 7 bases. This CDR3 spans 16 amino acids. In germline, CDR1 is KGHSH, CDR2 LQKENI. After removal of 3 bases from V and 0 bases from J, the junction contained 4 bases not matched to a gene. CDR3 sequence (DNA): TGTGCCAGCTCACCCCTAGCGGTCGCGAACACCGGGGAGCTGTTTTTT. This gives the protein CASSPLAVANTGELFF.